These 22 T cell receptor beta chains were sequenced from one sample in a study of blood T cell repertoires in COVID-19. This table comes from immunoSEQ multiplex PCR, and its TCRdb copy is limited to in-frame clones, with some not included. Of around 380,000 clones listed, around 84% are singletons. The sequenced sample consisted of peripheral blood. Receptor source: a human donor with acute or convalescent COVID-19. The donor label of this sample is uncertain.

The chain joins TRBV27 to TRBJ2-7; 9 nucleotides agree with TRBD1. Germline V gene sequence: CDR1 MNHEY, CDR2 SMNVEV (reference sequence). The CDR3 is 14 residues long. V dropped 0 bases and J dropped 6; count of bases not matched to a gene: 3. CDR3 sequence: CASSLSTGGPEQYF. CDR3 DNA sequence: TGTGCCAGCAGTTTATCGACAGGGGGGCCCGAGCAGTACTTC.

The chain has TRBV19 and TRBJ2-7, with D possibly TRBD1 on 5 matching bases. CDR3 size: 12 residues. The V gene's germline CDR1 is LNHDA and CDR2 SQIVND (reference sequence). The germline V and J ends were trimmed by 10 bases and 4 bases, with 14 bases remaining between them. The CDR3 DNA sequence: TGTGCCACTACCAGTAGGGGATACGAGCAGTACTTC. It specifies CATTSRGYEQYF.

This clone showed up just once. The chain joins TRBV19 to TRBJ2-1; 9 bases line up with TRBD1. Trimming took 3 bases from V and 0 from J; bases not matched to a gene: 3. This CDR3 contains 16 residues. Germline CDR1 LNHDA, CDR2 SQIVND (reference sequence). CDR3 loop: CASSILQGASYNEQFF. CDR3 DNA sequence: TGTGCCAGTAGTATTCTACAGGGGGCCTCCTACAATGAGCAGTTCTTC.

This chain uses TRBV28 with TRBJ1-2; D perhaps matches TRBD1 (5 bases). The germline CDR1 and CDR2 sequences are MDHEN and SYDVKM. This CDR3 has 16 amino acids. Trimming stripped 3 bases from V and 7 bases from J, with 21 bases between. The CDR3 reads CASSLSLGVGGIGYTF. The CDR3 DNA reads TGTGCCAGCAGTTTGTCCCTCGGGGTCGGGGGGATTGGCTACACCTTC.

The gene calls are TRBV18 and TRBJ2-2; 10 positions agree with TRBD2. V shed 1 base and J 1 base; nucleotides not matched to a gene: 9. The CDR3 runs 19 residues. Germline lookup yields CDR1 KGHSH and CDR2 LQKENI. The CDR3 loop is CASSPRGLAIKVNTGELFF. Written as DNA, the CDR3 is TGTGCCAGCTCACCACGGGGACTAGCGATTAAAGTGAACACCGGGGAGCTGTTTTTT.

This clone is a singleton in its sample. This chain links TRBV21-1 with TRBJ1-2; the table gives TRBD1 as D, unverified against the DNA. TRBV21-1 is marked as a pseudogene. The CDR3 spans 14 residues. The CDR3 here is CASSKEKGAYGYTF. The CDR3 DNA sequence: TGTGCCAGCAGCAAAGAAAAGGGGGCCTATGGCTACACCTTC.

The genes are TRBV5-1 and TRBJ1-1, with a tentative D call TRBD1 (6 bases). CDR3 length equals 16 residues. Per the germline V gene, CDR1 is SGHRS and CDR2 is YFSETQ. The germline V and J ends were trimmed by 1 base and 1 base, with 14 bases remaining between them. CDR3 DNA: TGCGCCAGCAGCTTGTTGGTTGGGGGCGCGAACACTGAAGCTTTCTTT. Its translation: CASSLLVGGANTEAFF.

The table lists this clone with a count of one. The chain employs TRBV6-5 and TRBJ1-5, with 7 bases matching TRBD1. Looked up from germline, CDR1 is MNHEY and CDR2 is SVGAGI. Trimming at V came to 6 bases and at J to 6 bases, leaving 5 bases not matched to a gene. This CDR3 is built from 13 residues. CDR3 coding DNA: TGTGCCAGCAGGGCACAGGGGACTCAGCCCCAGCATTTT. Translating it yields CASRAQGTQPQHF.

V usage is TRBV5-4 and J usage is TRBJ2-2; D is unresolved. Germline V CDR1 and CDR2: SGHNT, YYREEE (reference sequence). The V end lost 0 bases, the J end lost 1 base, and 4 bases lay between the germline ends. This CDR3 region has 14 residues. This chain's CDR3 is CASSLDRNTGELFF. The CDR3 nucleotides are TGTGCCAGCAGCTTGGACAGGAACACCGGGGAGCTGTTTTTT.

The CDR3 reads CATSRPLNRGWGNTEAFF. The CDR3 nucleotides read TGTGCCACCAGCAGACCTCTCAACAGGGGCTGGGGGAACACTGAAGCTTTCTTT. The J gene is TRBJ1-1, the V gene TRBV15; 7 bases map to TRBD1. Germline lookup yields CDR1 LNHNV and CDR2 YYDKDF (reference sequence). V was clipped by 2 bases and J by 1 base; unmatched bases: 13. This CDR3 comprises 18 residues.

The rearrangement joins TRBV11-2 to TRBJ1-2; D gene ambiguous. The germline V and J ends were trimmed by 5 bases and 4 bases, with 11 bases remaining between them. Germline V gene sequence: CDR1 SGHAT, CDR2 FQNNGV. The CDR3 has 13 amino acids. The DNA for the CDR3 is TGTGCCAGCAGCCTAAACAGTCCCTATGGCTACACCTTC. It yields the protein CASSLNSPYGYTF.

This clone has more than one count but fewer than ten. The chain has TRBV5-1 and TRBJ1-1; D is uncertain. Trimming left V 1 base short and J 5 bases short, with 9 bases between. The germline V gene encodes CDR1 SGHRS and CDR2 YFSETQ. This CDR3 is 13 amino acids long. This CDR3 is CASSLLYLTEAFF. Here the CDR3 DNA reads TGCGCCAGCAGCTTGCTGTACTTAACTGAAGCTTTCTTT.

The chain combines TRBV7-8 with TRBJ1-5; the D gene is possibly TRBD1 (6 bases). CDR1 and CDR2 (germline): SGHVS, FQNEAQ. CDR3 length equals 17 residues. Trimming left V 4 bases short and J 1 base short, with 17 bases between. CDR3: CASSSRGGFSSNQPQHF. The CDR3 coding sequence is TGTGCCAGCAGCTCGAGGGGGGGGTTTTCGAGCAATCAGCCCCAGCATTTT.

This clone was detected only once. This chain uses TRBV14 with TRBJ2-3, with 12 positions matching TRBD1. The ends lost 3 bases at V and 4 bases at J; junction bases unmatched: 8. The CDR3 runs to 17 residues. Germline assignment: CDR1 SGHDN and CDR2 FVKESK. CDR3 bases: TGTGCCAGCAGCCAGGTCGGGGGGACAGGGGGCGCAGATACGCAGTATTTT. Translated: CASSQVGGTGGADTQYF.

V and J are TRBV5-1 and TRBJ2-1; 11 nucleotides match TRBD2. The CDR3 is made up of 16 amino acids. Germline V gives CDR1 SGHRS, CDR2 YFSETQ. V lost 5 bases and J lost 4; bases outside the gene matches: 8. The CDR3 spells CASSLAGGPIYNEQFF. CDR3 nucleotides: TGCGCCAGCAGTTTAGCGGGGGGGCCAATTTACAATGAGCAGTTCTTC.

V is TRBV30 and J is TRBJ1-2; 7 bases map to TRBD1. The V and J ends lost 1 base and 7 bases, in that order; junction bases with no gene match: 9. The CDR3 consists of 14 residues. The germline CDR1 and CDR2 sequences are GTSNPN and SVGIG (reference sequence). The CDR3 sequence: CAWSGQGVSGGYTF. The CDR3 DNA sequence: TGTGCCTGGAGTGGACAGGGCGTCTCGGGTGGCTACACCTTC.

CDR3: CASSSTITSGGYNEQFF. The DNA of the CDR3 is TGTGCCAGCAGCTCGACGATCACTAGCGGGGGTTACAATGAGCAGTTCTTC. This chain joins TRBV11-2 and TRBJ2-1; 11 positions agree with TRBD2. The germline V gene has CDR1 SGHAT and CDR2 FQNNGV. The CDR3 spans 17 residues. J gave up 4 bases and V 4 bases, and 9 bases lay outside the gene matches.

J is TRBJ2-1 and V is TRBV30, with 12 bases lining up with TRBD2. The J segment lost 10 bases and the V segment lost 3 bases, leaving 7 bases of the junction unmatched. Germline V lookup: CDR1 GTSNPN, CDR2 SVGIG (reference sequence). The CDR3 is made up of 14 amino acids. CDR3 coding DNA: TGTGCCTGGAGCCGACTAGCGGGAGTATGGGAGCAGTTCTTC. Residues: CAWSRLAGVWEQFF. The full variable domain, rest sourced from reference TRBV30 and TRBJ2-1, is SQTIHQWPATLVQPVGSPLSLECTVEGTSNPNLYWYRQAAGRGLQLLFYSVGIGQISSEVPQNLSASRPQDRQFILSSKKLLLSDSGFYLCAWSRLAGVWEQFFGPGTRLTVL.

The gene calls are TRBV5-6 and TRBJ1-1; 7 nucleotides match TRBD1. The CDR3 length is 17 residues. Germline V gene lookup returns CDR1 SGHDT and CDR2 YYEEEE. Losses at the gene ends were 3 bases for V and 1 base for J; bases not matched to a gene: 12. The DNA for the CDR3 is TGTGCCAGCAGCTCGCTGACTAGAGACAGGGAGAACACTGAAGCTTTCTTT. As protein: CASSSLTRDRENTEAFF.

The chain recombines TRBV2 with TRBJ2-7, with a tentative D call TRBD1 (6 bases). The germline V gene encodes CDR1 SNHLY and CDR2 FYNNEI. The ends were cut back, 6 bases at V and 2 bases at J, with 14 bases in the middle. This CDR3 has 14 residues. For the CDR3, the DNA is TGTGCCAGCAGCCCGACAGGTCGCCCCTACGAGCAGTACTTC. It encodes CASSPTGRPYEQYF.

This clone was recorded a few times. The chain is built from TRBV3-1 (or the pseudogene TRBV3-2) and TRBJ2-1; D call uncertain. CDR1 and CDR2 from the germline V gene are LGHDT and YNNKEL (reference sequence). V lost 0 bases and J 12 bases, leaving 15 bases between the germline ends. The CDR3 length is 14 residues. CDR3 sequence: CASSQDQTRRVQFF. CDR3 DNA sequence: TGTGCCAGCAGCCAAGATCAGACCCGACGGGTGCAGTTCTTC.

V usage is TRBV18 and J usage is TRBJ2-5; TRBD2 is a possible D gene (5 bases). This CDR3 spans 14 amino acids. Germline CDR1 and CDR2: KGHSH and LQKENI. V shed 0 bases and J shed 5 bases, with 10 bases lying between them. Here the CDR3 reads CASSPPQRRETQYF. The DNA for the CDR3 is TGTGCCAGCTCACCACCTCAAAGGAGGGAGACCCAGTACTTC.